One and the same sample provided the 30 T cell receptor beta chains below, sequenced in a study of T-cell memory formation after mild COVID-19. TCRdb independently ran MiXCR on the 5' RACE reads; one entry per CDR3 protein. This sample has 550,000 to 650,000 distinct CDR3 sequences; roughly 17% occur once, and the top ten carry about 8.1%. Sequenced material: PBMCs or a T cell subset sorted from them (not recorded which). Receptors were obtained from an adult woman who had mild COVID-19 (a few samples of this study predate the infection). Cell type and time point are not known.

The chain is built from TRBV4-2 and TRBJ2-3; D not certain. Germline loops: CDR1 LGHNA, CDR2 YNFKEQ. This CDR3 contains 13 residues. V was trimmed by 0 bases and J by 5 bases, leaving 6 bases between them. The CDR3 DNA reads TGTGCCAGCAGCCAAGATATGGGAGATACGCAGTATTTT. Its translation is CASSQDMGDTQYF.

A few counts support this clonotype. This chain connects TRBV20-1 to TRBJ1-2; 8 bases match TRBD1. V shed 1 base and J 1 base; nucleotides not matched to a gene: 5. Germline CDR1 and CDR2: DFQATT and SNEGSKA (reference sequence). The CDR3 covers 15 residues. The chain's CDR3 is CSARGGQAVNYGYTF. In DNA form, the CDR3 reads TGCAGTGCTAGAGGGGGACAGGCCGTTAACTATGGCTACACCTTC.

Here the CDR3 DNA reads TGCAGCGTTGATTCGGACAGGGTGGGTGAGCAGTTCTTC. This sequence encodes CSVDSDRVGEQFF. J is TRBJ2-1 and V is TRBV29-1, with 8 bases that match TRBD1. J lost 9 bases, V lost 3 bases, and 7 bases had no gene match. From germline, CDR1 is SQVTM and CDR2 ANQGSEA. The CDR3 is 13 residues long.

The V gene is TRBV19, the J gene TRBJ1-1; D is perhaps TRBD1 (6 bases). V was cut by 3 bases and J by 5 bases, with 13 bases left in between. CDR3 size: 14 residues. Germline CDR1 reads LNHDA; CDR2 reads SQIVND (reference sequence). CDR3 amino acids: CASSIREGGTEAFF. CDR3 nucleotide sequence: TGTGCCAGTAGTATTAGGGAGGGGGGAACTGAAGCTTTCTTT.

The V and J genes are TRBV20-1 and TRBJ2-7, with D possibly matching TRBD2 (5 bases). Trimming shortened V by 6 bases and J by 1 base, and 16 bases separated the two germline ends. CDR1 and CDR2 (germline): DFQATT, SNEGSKA (reference sequence). This CDR3 contains 14 residues. This chain's CDR3 is CSAPRADASYEQYF. As DNA, the CDR3 is TGCAGTGCCCCCCGAGCGGATGCTTCCTACGAGCAGTACTTC.

The chain is built from TRBV20-1 and TRBJ2-3; TRBD2 might be the D (5 bases). Deletions cut 2 bases from V and 0 bases from J, with 6 bases between. The germline gives CDR1 DFQATT, CDR2 SNEGSKA (reference sequence). This CDR3 is built from 13 residues. The CDR3 reads CSARLASTDTQYF. Here the CDR3 DNA reads TGCAGTGCTAGACTAGCTAGCACAGATACGCAGTATTTT.

This rearrangement joins TRBV7-9 to TRBJ2-3; D gene uncertain. V dropped 5 bases and J dropped 7 bases, with 7 bases sitting between them. This CDR3 is built from 11 residues. Germline CDR1 SEHNR, CDR2 FQNEAQ (reference sequence). The CDR3 loop is CASSATHTQYF. In nucleotides, the CDR3 is TGTGCCAGCAGCGCCACCCATACGCAGTATTTT.

The table lists this clonotype with a few counts. Here the CDR3 reads CASSFLQGISYEQYF. DNA of the CDR3: TGTGCCAGCAGTTTTCTCCAGGGAATCTCCTACGAGCAGTACTTC. J is TRBJ2-7 and V is TRBV5-5; weak D call: TRBD1 (5 bases). The V gene lost 5 bases and the J gene lost 0 bases, with 15 bases spanning the gap. The CDR3 is 15 residues long. Germline V gene sequence: CDR1 SGHKS, CDR2 YYEKEE (reference sequence).

This rearrangement joins TRBV19 to TRBJ2-3; 7 nucleotides agree with TRBD1. Germline V gene data show CDR1 as LNHDA and CDR2 as SQIVND (reference sequence). The V segment lost 7 bases and the J segment 2 bases; nucleotides outside the gene matches: 9. This CDR3 spans 15 amino acids. CDR3: CASKSRDSNTDTQYF. In DNA form, the CDR3 reads TGTGCCAGTAAGTCCCGGGACAGTAACACAGATACGCAGTATTTT.

The gene calls are TRBV9 and TRBJ2-7; D ambiguous. Deletions cut 0 bases from V and 1 base from J, with 8 bases between. Germline-derived CDR1 and CDR2 are SGDLS and YYNGEE. This CDR3 is 14 amino acids long. This CDR3 is CASSVEGLSYEQYF. In DNA form, the CDR3 reads TGTGCCAGCAGCGTAGAGGGATTGTCCTACGAGCAGTACTTC.

The chain employs TRBV24-1 and TRBJ2-5; D not resolved. The CDR3 contains 16 residues. V lost 4 bases and J lost 0, with 14 bases in between. Per the germline V gene, CDR1 is KGHDR and CDR2 is SFDVKD. CDR3 loop: CATSDSWTPDQETQYF. Written as DNA, the CDR3 is TGTGCCACCAGTGACTCCTGGACCCCGGACCAAGAGACCCAGTACTTC.

This clonotype has ten or more counts. The J gene is TRBJ1-1, the V gene TRBV5-1; D unresolved. Per the germline V gene, CDR1 is SGHRS and CDR2 is YFSETQ. V lost 0 bases and J 1 base, leaving 7 bases between the germline ends. This CDR3 is built from 14 residues. The CDR3 DNA sequence: TGCGCCAGCAGCTTGGTTCCCCCGAACACTGAAGCTTTCTTT. Translated: CASSLVPPNTEAFF.

The chain recombines TRBV12-3 or TRBV12-4 with TRBJ1-1; 12 bases are a match to TRBD1. V gave up 7 bases and J gave up 1 base; unmatched junction bases: 19. This CDR3 spans 20 amino acids. The CDR3 DNA is TGTGCCAGCATTACCCGGGACAGGGGGCGCGGTCAAGGGGGGAACACTGAAGCTTTCTTT. It is translated as CASITRDRGRGQGGNTEAFF.

The chain combines TRBV6-1 with TRBJ2-3; D is possibly TRBD2 (7 bases). The germline CDR1 and CDR2 sequences are MNHNS and SASEGT. V lost 4 bases, J lost 6 bases, and 17 bases lay in between. The CDR3 is 15 amino acids. CDR3 sequence: CASSGGGGPGDTQYF. The DNA for the CDR3 is TGTGCCAGCAGTGGAGGCGGGGGCCCGGGGGATACGCAGTATTTT.

The genes are TRBV20-1 and TRBJ2-5; 11 nucleotides agree with TRBD2. The CDR3 runs 15 residues. The V segment lost 8 bases and the J segment 1 base; nucleotides outside the gene matches: 9. The germline V gene has CDR1 DFQATT and CDR2 SNEGSKA (reference sequence). This chain's CDR3 is CSPMPSGRFQETQYF. For the CDR3, the DNA is TGCAGTCCTATGCCTAGCGGGAGGTTCCAAGAGACCCAGTACTTC.

Only one count was recorded for this clonotype. V gene TRBV18 combines with J gene TRBJ2-3; tentative D call: TRBD2 (6 bases). The CDR3 length is 14 residues. Trimming pared 4 bases from V and 6 bases from J, leaving 14 bases between. Germline assignment: CDR1 KGHSH and CDR2 LQKENI. The CDR3 reads CASSQGGPGDTQYF. The CDR3, as DNA: TGTGCCAGCTCACAAGGAGGGCCGGGGGATACGCAGTATTTT.

This clonotype was seen only a few times. The rearrangement joins TRBV20-1 to TRBJ1-1; no clear D gene. The germline V gene encodes CDR1 DFQATT and CDR2 SNEGSKA (reference sequence). The CDR3 loop spans 11 amino acids. V dropped 5 bases and J dropped 1 base, with 5 bases sitting between them. As DNA, the CDR3 is TGCAGTGCTCCGGAGAACACTGAAGCTTTCTTT. This codes for CSAPENTEAFF.

The chain carries TRBV9 and TRBJ2-3, with 9 nucleotides matching TRBD2. Germline V gene lookup returns CDR1 SGDLS and CDR2 YYNGEE. The trim removed 0 bases at V and 3 bases at J, leaving 2 bases unmatched. This CDR3 contains 15 residues. The DNA for the CDR3 is TGTGCCAGCAGCGTAGACAGCGGGGGGACAGATACGCAGTATTTT. Its translation is CASSVDSGGTDTQYF.

This sequence joins TRBV3-1 and TRBJ2-5; weak D call: TRBD2 (5 bases). The CDR3 runs 15 residues. CDR1 is LGHDT and CDR2 is YNNKEL in the germline V gene (reference sequence). The V gene lost 0 bases and the J gene lost 4 bases, with 12 bases spanning the gap. The CDR3 nucleotides read TGTGCCAGCAGCCAAGATCGCGGGCTCACAGAGACCCAGTACTTC. Translated: CASSQDRGLTETQYF.

The sample holds a few counts of this clonotype. The chain links TRBV5-1 to TRBJ1-1; D gene uncertain. CDR1 SGHRS and CDR2 YFSETQ come from the germline V gene. This CDR3 is 14 amino acids long. With 4 bases removed from V and 0 bases from J, the gap between germline ends came to 10 bases. Here the CDR3 reads CASSSSTMNTEAFF. CDR3 DNA sequence: TGCGCCAGCAGCAGCAGCACAATGAACACTGAAGCTTTCTTT.

This chain uses TRBV15 with TRBJ2-7, with 7 bases that match TRBD1. Trimming at V came to 1 base and at J to 5 bases, leaving 14 bases not matched to a gene. This CDR3 is built from 17 residues. Germline CDR1 is LNHNV and CDR2 is YYDKDF (reference sequence). The CDR3 DNA sequence: TGTGCCACCAGCAGAGGCCCCGGGTCTACAGGGGTAGACGAGCAGTACTTC. Residues: CATSRGPGSTGVDEQYF.

This clonotype was counted a few times. This rearrangement joins TRBV15 to TRBJ2-1; 12 bases agree with TRBD2. Germline loops: CDR1 LNHNV, CDR2 YYDKDF (reference sequence). V was pared by 1 base and J by 8 bases, with 12 bases of the junction left unmatched. This CDR3 has 18 amino acids. The CDR3 DNA follows: TGTGCCACCAGCAGAGTCCGCCTAGCGGGAGGGCGGGGTCATGAGCAGTTCTTC. Its translation: CATSRVRLAGGRGHEQFF.

This clonotype was recorded a few times. CDR3 nucleotides: TGTGCCAGCAGCTTTTTTGGGGGTACCGGGGAGCTGTTTTTT. This encodes CASSFFGGTGELFF. The V gene is TRBV7-9, the J gene TRBJ2-2, with D perhaps given as TRBD1 or TRBD2 (5 bases each). The V gene's germline CDR1 is SEHNR and CDR2 FQNEAQ (reference sequence). V lost 3 bases and J 5 bases, leaving 10 bases between the germline ends. The CDR3 sequence is 14 residues long.

The V gene is TRBV6-5, the J gene TRBJ2-1, with 14 nucleotides matching TRBD2. V dropped 6 bases and J dropped 10; count of bases not matched to a gene: 8. CDR1 and CDR2 from the germline V gene are MNHEY and SVGAGI. This CDR3 has 15 amino acids. The CDR3 nucleotides read TGTGCCAGCAGCAGACTAGCGGGAGGGGGTTCGGAGCAGTTCTTC. Translated: CASSRLAGGGSEQFF.

In the case of this clonotype: A much larger clone sits a single nucleotide away, making a read error possible. The genes are TRBV7-2 and TRBJ2-1; D unclear. Germline values: CDR1 SGHTA, CDR2 FQGNSA. The CDR3 extends over 12 amino acids. The V end was cut by 1 base, the J end by 5 bases, with 3 bases between. CDR3 bases: TGTGCCAGCAGCTTAGGGCACAATGAGCAGTTCTTC. Encoded protein: CASSLGHNEQFF.

This clonotype turned up a few times. The rearrangement links TRBV20-1 to TRBJ2-1; D might be TRBD2 (6 bases). The CDR3 has 16 amino acids. Germline V lookup: CDR1 DFQATT, CDR2 SNEGSKA (reference sequence). V lost 3 bases to trimming and J lost 4 bases, with 19 bases between them. In DNA form, the CDR3 reads TGCAGTGCTAGCCCCTTGGGAGGTTGGAGATACAATGAGCAGTTCTTC. Translated: CSASPLGGWRYNEQFF.

A few counts support this clonotype. The chain carries TRBV7-3 and TRBJ2-3, with 7 bases that match TRBD2. This CDR3 has 13 residues. V gave up 5 bases and J gave up 4 bases; unmatched junction bases: 3. Germline loops: CDR1 SGHTA, CDR2 FQGTGA. CDR3 DNA sequence: TGTGCCAGCAGCCACCGGGGGGCAGATACGCAGTATTTT. Protein: CASSHRGADTQYF.

V gene TRBV29-1 combines with J gene TRBJ1-1; D is uncertain. Trimming took 7 bases from V and 3 from J, leaving 15 bases between them. Germline V gives CDR1 SQVTM, CDR2 ANQGSEA. The CDR3 sequence is 13 residues long. CDR3 nucleotides: TGCAGCGCCGAAGGGCAGCTTGACACTGAAGCTTTCTTT. Its translation: CSAEGQLDTEAFF. Looking up the rest from reference TRBV29-1 and TRBJ1-1 gives the full variable domain: SAVISQKPSRDICQRGTSLTIQCQVDSQVTMMFWYRQQPGQSLTLIATANQGSEATYESGFVIDKFPISRPNLTFSTLTVSNMSPEDSSIYLCSAEGQLDTEAFFGQGTRLTVV.

The V call is TRBV14, the J call TRBJ2-3; 12 bases match TRBD2. This CDR3 has 18 amino acids. J gave up 2 bases and V 1 base, and 7 bases lay outside the gene matches. Looked up from germline, CDR1 is SGHDN and CDR2 is FVKESK. The CDR3 loop is CASSQGLTSGGSTDTQYF. The CDR3 region has the DNA TGTGCCAGCAGCCAAGGACTGACTAGCGGGGGCTCCACAGATACGCAGTATTTT.

The V call is TRBV20-1, the J call TRBJ1-4; D possibly corresponds to TRBD1 (6 bases). CDR3 size: 15 residues. Per the germline V gene, CDR1 is DFQATT and CDR2 is SNEGSKA (reference sequence). The ends were cut back, 5 bases at V and 4 bases at J, with 17 bases in the middle. CDR3 coding DNA: TGCAGTGCTGCAGGACAGCTTGCTAATAATGAAAAACTGTTTTTT. As protein: CSAAGQLANNEKLFF.